These T cell receptor beta chains were read from a single sample in a study of T-cell reconstitution after alpha-beta-depleted transplantation in children. From the PCR reads, TCRdb called clonotypes with MiXCR, one entry per CDR3 protein. The table lists a few hundred thousand distinct CDR3 sequences, 9.9% of them singletons. Material: PBMCs from the stem cell graft donor, obtained from the stem cell graft. These receptors all come from a human donor who donated a stem cell graft to a child with SCID. Each CDR3 is given with its conserved first and last residue. Fields, in order: D gene, clone size, V gene, J gene, CDR3 DNA, CDR3 protein. A D gene is named only where the DNA matches it firmly. Clone size is not always given. Where it is, it says once, few, many or a class for expanded clones.

D: -; size: -; V: TRBV2; J: TRBJ2-5; DNA: TGTGCCAGCATTGGAGGGGCTTTGGAGACCCAGTACTTC; CDR3: CASIGGALETQYF
D: -; size: few; V: TRBV6-6; J: TRBJ2-5; DNA: TGTGCCAGCAGCCACACCAGACCAGAGACCCAGTACTTC; CDR3: CASSHTRPETQYF
D: TRBD2; size: -; V: TRBV25-1; J: TRBJ2-2; DNA: TGTGCCAGCAGGAGGGCTATAGCGGGGGCCCACTCCGGGGAGCTGTTTTTT; CDR3: CASRRAIAGAHSGELFF
D: TRBD1; size: -; V: TRBV12-3/TRBV12-4; J: TRBJ1-5; DNA: TGTGCCAGCAGTGCCAGGGGGCCCTATCAGCCCCAGCATTTT; CDR3: CASSARGPYQPQHF
D: TRBD2; size: -; V: TRBV20-1; J: TRBJ2-5; DNA: TGCAGTGCTTTCGAACTAGCGGGGTACCAAGAGACCCAGTACTTC; CDR3: CSAFELAGYQETQYF
D: -; size: -; V: TRBV2; J: TRBJ2-7; DNA: TGTGCCAGCAGTAAAGAGGGGCGGGAGCAGTACTTC; CDR3: CASSKEGREQYF
D: TRBD2; size: few; V: TRBV18; J: TRBJ2-1; DNA: TGTGCCAGCTCACCACCGGGACTAGCGGGGTGGAATGAGCAGTTCTTC; CDR3: CASSPPGLAGWNEQFF
D: -; size: many; V: TRBV5-6; J: TRBJ2-7; DNA: TGTGCCAGCAGCTTCACTGGATCCTACGAGCAGTACTTC; CDR3: CASSFTGSYEQYF
D: -; size: -; V: TRBV12-3/TRBV12-4; J: TRBJ1-2; DNA: TGTGCCAGCAGTTTTTGGGATAACGATGGCTACACCTTC; CDR3: CASSFWDNDGYTF
D: TRBD2; size: many; V: TRBV14; J: TRBJ2-1; DNA: TGTGCCAGCAGCCCCCAAACTAGCGGGGGGATCAATGAGCAGTTCTTC; CDR3: CASSPQTSGGINEQFF
D: -; size: few; V: TRBV10-3; J: TRBJ2-3; DNA: TGTGCCATCAGAAAGGGGGGGCGCAGAGATACGCAGTATTTT; CDR3: CAIRKGGRRDTQYF
D: TRBD2; size: few; V: TRBV9; J: TRBJ2-3; DNA: TGTGCCAGCAGCGAGACTAGCGGGGGGGCAGCAGATACGCAGTATTTT; CDR3: CASSETSGGAADTQYF
D: -; size: -; V: TRBV10-1; J: TRBJ2-2; DNA: TGCGCCAGCAGTGGCCAGGTCACCGGGGAGCTGTTTTTT; CDR3: CASSGQVTGELFF
D: TRBD2; size: -; V: TRBV7-9; J: TRBJ2-3; DNA: TGTGCCAGCAGCTCTGGATCGGGACTAGCAAGGGATACGCAGTATTTT; CDR3: CASSSGSGLARDTQYF
D: -; size: -; V: TRBV20-1; J: TRBJ1-2; DNA: TGCAGTGCTAGAGATAGGGCAGGCGGATATGGCTACACCTTC; CDR3: CSARDRAGGYGYTF
D: TRBD2; size: many; V: TRBV20-1; J: TRBJ2-1; DNA: TGCAGTGCAGAAAAAGCGGGGAGCTCCTACAATGAGCAGTTCTTC; CDR3: CSAEKAGSSYNEQFF
D: TRBD1; size: few; V: TRBV12-3/TRBV12-4; J: TRBJ2-2; DNA: TGTGCCAGCAGCCCGGGACAGGCCCAAGGGGCCGGGGAGCTGTTTTTT; CDR3: CASSPGQAQGAGELFF
D: -; size: few; V: TRBV5-1; J: TRBJ2-5; DNA: TGCGCCAGCAGCTTGTTTACGAGGGAGACCCAGTACTTC; CDR3: CASSLFTRETQYF
D: -; size: many; V: TRBV12-3/TRBV12-4; J: TRBJ2-3; DNA: TGTGCCAGCAGCCAATATAGGGACCTCCCATCTTTT; CDR3: CASSQYRDLPSF
D: TRBD1; size: many; V: TRBV3-1; J: TRBJ2-7; DNA: TGTGCCAGCAGCCAAGTTCCCGGACAGGGAATCTACGAGCAGTACTTC; CDR3: CASSQVPGQGIYEQYF
D: TRBD2; size: few; V: TRBV7-9; J: TRBJ2-3; DNA: TGTGCCAGCGCTACAGGACTAGCGGGGACAGATACGCAGTATTTT; CDR3: CASATGLAGTDTQYF
D: -; size: -; V: TRBV5-1; J: TRBJ1-1; DNA: TGCGCCAGCAGCTACGGAGTCGGGGCGAGGGACACTGAAGCTTTCTTT; CDR3: CASSYGVGARDTEAFF